These 28 T cell receptor beta chains share one sample of origin, sequenced in a study of metastatic and nonmetastatic thyroid tumors (dated by TCRdb to 2018 to 2021). Libraries were built with PCR. The sequencer was an Illumina HiSeq 4000. Using fastp at Q25 and MiXCR, TCRdb reprocessed the public reads and kept productive beta chains. Counted in this sample were some 22,000 clones; approximately 11% of them appeared once. The ten top clones hold less than 30% of the sample. No treatment had been received by any patient before thyroid surgery. The specimen was blood. Every receptor here comes from a female donor with papillary thyroid cancer or a benign thyroid nodule (not recorded which). Some clones in this sample may be carry-over from other donors' samples.

In the case of this clone: A read error may explain this, as a much larger clone is one base away. This chain connects TRBV2 to TRBJ2-3, with 7 bases lining up with TRBD2. CDR1 is SNHLY and CDR2 is FYNNEI in the germline V gene. Unmatched junction bases numbered 12, after V lost 2 bases and J lost 7 bases. This CDR3 has 16 residues. For the CDR3, the DNA is TGTGCCAGCAGTGAACAGGAAGCGGGACGTACATATACGCAGTATTTT. It encodes CASSEQEAGRTYTQYF.

This clone was counted at least ten times. The chain links TRBV30 to TRBJ1-1; D may be TRBD1 (6 bases). V lost 0 bases and J 6 bases, leaving 14 bases between the germline ends. The germline V gene encodes CDR1 GTSNPN and CDR2 SVGIG (reference sequence). The CDR3 covers 14 residues. For the CDR3, the DNA is TGTGCCTGGAGTGTGGGAGGATACAGGGCTGAAGCTTTCTTT. Translation: CAWSVGGYRAEAFF.

Sample share makes this clone medium-sized. This chain links TRBV28 with TRBJ2-2, with D maybe TRBD1 (5 bases). V was cut by 7 bases and J by 0 bases, with 18 bases left in between. CDR1 is MDHEN, CDR2 SYDVKM, per germline. The CDR3 sequence is 17 residues long. The CDR3 coding sequence is TGTGCCAGCAAGGGTCGACAGCCTAAAGCGAACACCGGGGAGCTGTTTTTT. Its protein is CASKGRQPKANTGELFF.

Many counts were recorded for this clone. The chain employs TRBV28 and TRBJ1-4; D may be TRBD1 (5 bases). This CDR3 spans 15 amino acids. V was cut by 2 bases and J by 0 bases, with 7 bases left in between. The germline V gene has CDR1 MDHEN and CDR2 SYDVKM. In DNA form, the CDR3 reads TGTGCCAGCAGTTTAAGGGGTTCAACTAATGAAAAACTGTTTTTT. Translation gives CASSLRGSTNEKLFF. The variable domain in full, with the rest retrieved from reference TRBV28 and TRBJ1-4, is DVKVTQSSRYLVKRTGEKVFLECVQDMDHENMFWYRQDPGLGLRLIYFSYDVKMKEKGDIPEGYSVSREKKERFSLILESASTNQTSMYLCASSLRGSTNEKLFFGSGTQLSVL.

By sample share, this clone is medium-sized. This sample also contains other DNA sequences that code for the same CDR3. This chain connects TRBV6-1 to TRBJ2-5; TRBD2 matches at 12 bases. This CDR3 spans 15 amino acids. V shed 5 bases and J 4 bases; nucleotides not matched to a gene: 5. Germline loops: CDR1 MNHNS, CDR2 SASEGT. The CDR3 spells CASSHGLAGLETQYF. The CDR3 bases are TGTGCCAGCAGTCACGGACTAGCGGGATTAGAGACCCAGTACTTC.

The chain couples TRBV20-1 to TRBJ2-1; D might be TRBD1 or TRBD2, each matching 7 bases. Per the germline V gene, CDR1 is DFQATT and CDR2 is SNEGSKA (reference sequence). CDR3 length: 18 residues. Between the trimmed V and J ends, which lost 3 bases and 1 base, there was a span of 22 bases. DNA of the CDR3: TGCAGTGCTAGGCCTCAGGGGGGGGTGAGGAGGTCCTACAATGAGCAGTTCTTC. The encoded protein is CSARPQGGVRRSYNEQFF.

Many counts were recorded for this clone. This chain connects TRBV29-1 to TRBJ2-1; 8 bases match TRBD2. Germline V gene sequence: CDR1 SQVTM, CDR2 ANQGSEA. The V segment lost 1 base and the J segment 1 base; nucleotides outside the gene matches: 6. There are 16 residues in the CDR3. The CDR3 DNA reads TGCAGCGTTGAAGGCCTCGGGGGGGGGTCCTACAATGAGCAGTTCTTC. Encoded protein: CSVEGLGGGSYNEQFF.

This clone has ten or more counts. This chain joins TRBV4-1 and TRBJ1-1; D unclear. The V end was cut by 4 bases, the J end by 1 base, with 13 bases between. Germline CDR1 MGHRA, CDR2 YSYEKL. The CDR3 has 15 amino acids. The CDR3: CASSLSTSSNTEAFF. CDR3 DNA sequence: TGCGCCAGCAGCCTGTCAACGTCTTCGAACACTGAAGCTTTCTTT.

This clone was seen a few times. The chain has TRBV3-1 and TRBJ2-3, with D hard to call. V dropped 0 bases and J dropped 3 bases, with 19 bases sitting between them. CDR3 length: 18 residues. CDR1 and CDR2 from the germline V gene are LGHDT and YNNKEL (reference sequence). The CDR3 DNA reads TGTGCCAGCAGCCAAGATCGGTGGGCTGAGCCCGGGACAGATACGCAGTATTTT. Residues: CASSQDRWAEPGTDTQYF.

This clone was observed at least ten times. V and J are TRBV19 and TRBJ1-3, with D unresolved. The V gene's germline CDR1 is LNHDA and CDR2 SQIVND (reference sequence). The CDR3 consists of 14 residues. Trimming removed 5 bases from V and 3 bases from J, with 11 bases in between. The CDR3 loop is CASSPGGLGNTIYF. The CDR3 DNA sequence: TGTGCCAGTAGTCCAGGCGGCCTTGGAAACACCATATATTTT.

The table lists this clone with many counts. This chain links TRBV27 with TRBJ2-3, with a weak D call TRBD1 (6 bases). V was cut by 7 bases and J by 1 base, with 9 bases left in between. The CDR3 sequence is 13 residues long. Per the germline V gene, CDR1 is MNHEY and CDR2 is SMNVEV (reference sequence). The CDR3 nucleotides are TGTGCCAGCACCGGACAGCGCACAGATACGCAGTATTTT. Its protein is CASTGQRTDTQYF.

The chain employs TRBV20-1 and TRBJ2-7; 11 positions match TRBD2. Germline-derived CDR1 and CDR2 are DFQATT and SNEGSKA (reference sequence). This CDR3 has 14 amino acids. Trimming cost V 6 bases and J 2 bases; bases outside gene matches: 6. The CDR3 nucleotides read TGCAGTGCAGAACTAGCGGGAGTTACCTACGAGCAGTACTTC. Amino acid sequence: CSAELAGVTYEQYF.

This clone was recorded at least ten times. This chain links TRBV7-2 with TRBJ2-1; 11 nucleotides align to TRBD2. CDR1 and CDR2 from the germline V gene are SGHTA and FQGNSA. The CDR3 spans 16 residues. Trimming removed 1 base from V and 4 bases from J; junction bases left unmatched: 3. CDR3 sequence reads: CASSLVSSGGYNEQFF. The CDR3 DNA reads as TGTGCCAGCAGCTTAGTGTCTAGCGGGGGGTACAATGAGCAGTTCTTC.

With regard to this clone: Other DNA variants within this sample encode the same CDR3. The chain is built from TRBV7-8 and TRBJ2-5, with 12 bases lining up with TRBD2. The CDR3 spans 14 residues. V trimming: 1 base; J trimming: 11 bases; junction bases outside the gene matches: 5. The germline V gene encodes CDR1 SGHVS and CDR2 FQNEAQ. This CDR3 is CASSLGRTSGTQYF. The DNA for the CDR3 is TGTGCCAGCAGCTTAGGGAGGACTAGCGGGACTCAGTACTTC.

This clone was counted a few times. This CDR3 is missing its conserved last phenylalanine or tryptophan, likely due to a read error. This rearrangement joins TRBV27 to TRBJ2-2; D is possibly TRBD2 (6 bases). Germline CDR1 and CDR2: MNHEY and SMNVEV (reference sequence). The CDR3 consists of 15 residues. The DNA for the CDR3 is TGTGCCAGCAGAAGGCCGGTACCGAACACCGGGGGGCTGTTTTCT. Encoded protein: CASRRPVPNTGGLFS.

This clone was picked up a small number of times. V usage is TRBV12-3 or TRBV12-4 and J usage is TRBJ1-1; no reliable D call. The ends were cut back, 6 bases at V and 5 bases at J, with 16 bases in the middle. This CDR3 has 14 residues. The CDR3 bases are TGTGCCAGCAGGATATTGGGTATAGGGACTGAAGCTTTCTTT. It encodes CASRILGIGTEAFF.

This clone appeared many times. The chain couples TRBV24-1 to TRBJ2-1, with D unclear. The CDR3 is made up of 12 amino acids. Germline lookup yields CDR1 KGHDR and CDR2 SFDVKD. V gave up 3 bases and J gave up 6 bases, with 5 bases separating them. The CDR3 nucleotides are TGTGCCACCAGTGATCTACCCAATGAGCAGTTCTTC. Protein sequence: CATSDLPNEQFF.

This clone was picked up many times. The J gene is TRBJ2-1, the V gene TRBV27; 9 positions match TRBD2. The V gene's germline CDR1 is MNHEY and CDR2 SMNVEV (reference sequence). The CDR3 has 17 amino acids. Germline trimming cut 3 bases from V and 8 bases from J; bases unmatched to any gene: 14. The CDR3 sequence is CASSFVPGTSYRDEQFF. CDR3 sequence (DNA): TGTGCCAGCAGTTTTGTCCCCGGGACTAGCTATAGGGATGAGCAGTTCTTC.

V usage is TRBV30 and J usage is TRBJ2-5, with TRBD2 matching over 16 bases. There are 17 residues in the CDR3. Trimming took 1 base from V and 5 from J; bases not matched to a gene: 7. CDR1 GTSNPN and CDR2 SVGIG come from the germline V gene (reference sequence). DNA of the CDR3: TGTGCCTGGAGTGCCCCTCTGGGACTAGCGGGAGGGGAGACCCAGTACTTC. It codes for CAWSAPLGLAGGETQYF.

In its sample, this clone was seen many times. The CDR3 coding sequence is TGTGCCACCAGCACAGGGGGCTTAAATGAGCAGTTCTTC. This sequence encodes CATSTGGLNEQFF. The chain links TRBV15 to TRBJ2-1, with 8 positions matching TRBD1. V shed 4 bases and J 7 bases; nucleotides not matched to a gene: 3. This CDR3 spans 13 amino acids. CDR1 is LNHNV, CDR2 YYDKDF, per germline (reference sequence).

This clone was seen many times. The gene calls are TRBV6-1 and TRBJ2-7; possibly TRBD2 for D (5 bases). Looked up from germline, CDR1 is MNHNS and CDR2 is SASEGT. V shed 10 bases and J shed 3 bases, with 16 bases lying between them. The CDR3 runs to 13 residues. The CDR3, as DNA: TGTGCCACCTTGGCCGGACTGCACTACGAGCAGTACTTC. Its protein product is CATLAGLHYEQYF.

Notes on this clone: A read error may account for a junction end that differs from germline. The chain joins TRBV7-3 to TRBJ2-5, with D possibly matching TRBD1 (6 bases). The germline CDR1 and CDR2 sequences are SGHTA and FQGTGA. This CDR3 region has 14 residues. The CDR3 DNA follows: TGTGCCAGCAGCTTTGGGGGCTCCCAAGAGGCCCAGTACTTC. The encoded protein is CASSFGGSQEAQYF.

In this sample, this clone turned up many times. The V call is TRBV4-3, the J call TRBJ2-5; 8 nucleotides align to TRBD1. Germline values: CDR1 LGHNA, CDR2 YSLEER. V lost 3 bases, J lost 5 bases, and 8 bases stayed unmatched. The CDR3 extends over 15 amino acids. CDR3 sequence: CASSQLPGGRETQYF. The CDR3 DNA reads TGCGCCAGCAGCCAGCTTCCAGGGGGCAGGGAGACCCAGTACTTC.

The gene calls are TRBV18 and TRBJ1-5, with 9 bases lining up with TRBD1. Germline V CDR1 and CDR2: KGHSH, LQKENI. With V trimmed by 3 bases and J by 1 base, 4 bases remained unmatched. This CDR3 is 16 amino acids long. This chain's CDR3 is CASSPAGTGSNQPQHF. The CDR3 nucleotides read TGTGCCAGCTCACCGGCCGGGACAGGGAGCAATCAGCCCCAGCATTTT.

This clone was counted many times. The chain employs TRBV29-1 and TRBJ1-2, with TRBD1 matching 10 bases. The germline V gene encodes CDR1 SQVTM and CDR2 ANQGSEA. This CDR3 has 15 amino acids. V dropped 2 bases and J dropped 2; count of bases not matched to a gene: 5. The CDR3 nucleotides are TGCAGCGTTGAATTGCGGGACAGGGGAAACTATGGCTACACCTTC. This encodes CSVELRDRGNYGYTF.

V is TRBV28 and J is TRBJ2-7; 10 bases line up with TRBD2. There are 18 residues in the CDR3. Germline CDR1 reads MDHEN; CDR2 reads SYDVKM. With V trimmed by 3 bases and J by 3 bases, 14 bases remained unmatched. DNA for the CDR3: TGTGCCAGCAGTTTCTCTCAACGTCTAGCGGGAGCAGACTACGAGCAGTACTTC. Translated, it gives CASSFSQRLAGADYEQYF.

There are many counts of this clone. The gene calls are TRBV24-1 and TRBJ2-1; 12 bases line up with TRBD2. The CDR3 sequence is 17 residues long. V trimming: 4 bases; J trimming: 3 bases; junction bases outside the gene matches: 6. The germline gives CDR1 KGHDR, CDR2 SFDVKD. In nucleotides, the CDR3 is TGTGCCACCAGTGACCTAGCGGGAGGGGGTTTCTACAATGAGCAGTTCTTC. Translated: CATSDLAGGGFYNEQFF.

Many counts were recorded for this clone. CDR3 loop: CASSPGSTNYGYTF. CDR3 nucleotide sequence: TGCGCCAGCAGCCCAGGGTCTACCAACTATGGCTACACCTTC. The rearrangement joins TRBV5-1 to TRBJ1-2, with a possible D match to TRBD1 (5 bases). Per the germline V gene, CDR1 is SGHRS and CDR2 is YFSETQ. Trimming left V 4 bases short and J 2 bases short, with 12 bases between. This CDR3 region has 14 residues.